Shown below are 19 T cell receptor beta chains from a single sample sequenced in a study of tumor T cells in aggressive B-cell lymphoma. TCRdb keeps only in-frame clones here, not all; method: immunoSEQ multiplex PCR. The sample lists roughly 1,700 clones; around 83% were seen once. The material sequenced was tumor tissue. These receptors came from an adult with diffuse large B cell lymphoma.

The genes are TRBV5-1 and TRBJ2-5, with TRBD1 identical over 7 bases. V was clipped by 5 bases and J by 3 bases; unmatched bases: 4. Germline V CDR1 and CDR2: SGHRS, YFSETQ. The CDR3 is 13 amino acids. DNA of the CDR3: TGCGCCAGCAGAGACGACAGGGAAGAGACCCAGTACTTC. This sequence encodes CASRDDREETQYF.

In DNA, the CDR3 is TGTGCCAGTAGTATGGCCAGAGCAGGCAATGAGCAGTTCTTC. This sequence encodes CASSMARAGNEQFF. The chain joins TRBV19 to TRBJ2-1; D call uncertain. V lost 3 bases to trimming and J lost 6 bases, with 12 bases between them. The CDR3 length is 14 residues. Germline CDR1 LNHDA, CDR2 SQIVND (reference sequence). The whole variable domain, filled in from reference TRBV19 and TRBJ2-1, reads DGGITQSPKYLFRKEGQNVTLSCEQNLNHDAMYWYRQDPGQGLRLIYYSQIVNDFQKGDIAEGYSVSREKKESFPLTVTSAQKNPTAFYLCASSMARAGNEQFFGPGTRLTVL.

The count of this clone is one. V is TRBV5-1 and J is TRBJ2-1; D remains unclear. Trimming shortened V by 0 bases and J by 5 bases, and 6 bases separated the two germline ends. The CDR3 runs to 13 residues. Germline CDR1 SGHRS, CDR2 YFSETQ. Written as DNA, the CDR3 is TGCGCCAGCAGCTTGGATCCAGACAATGAGCAGTTCTTC. This gives the protein CASSLDPDNEQFF.

This clone has only one observation. The germline gene is not matched at one end of the junction; a read error may be the cause. This chain joins TRBV18 and TRBJ1-2, with D perhaps matching TRBD1 (5 bases). The CDR3 has 13 residues. Germline V gene data show CDR1 as KGHSH and CDR2 as LQKENI. The CDR3 sequence is CVSSRQGYYGYTF. The CDR3 DNA is TGTGTCAGCTCAAGGCAGGGATACTATGGCTACACCTTC.

The J gene is TRBJ2-7, the V gene TRBV7-9; 8 bases line up with TRBD1. Germline V gene sequence: CDR1 SEHNR, CDR2 FQNEAQ (reference sequence). The ends lost 1 base at V and 4 bases at J; junction bases unmatched: 6. The CDR3 extends over 15 amino acids. The CDR3 DNA reads TGTGCCAGCAGCTTAGACCGACAGGGGTGGTACGAGCAGTACTTC. The encoded protein is CASSLDRQGWYEQYF.

The chain's CDR3 is CASSGQASYEQYF. In DNA form, the CDR3 reads TGTGCCAGCAGCGGACAGGCGTCCTACGAGCAGTACTTC. V gene TRBV6-1 combines with J gene TRBJ2-5, with 7 bases matching TRBD1. Near its end, the DNA agrees better with TRBJ2-7, so the J call may be wrong. Germline V gene data show CDR1 as MNHNS and CDR2 as SASEGT. The CDR3 runs to 13 residues.

This chain joins TRBV5-4 and TRBJ2-5, with 7 bases aligning to TRBD2. The CDR3 spans 15 residues. From germline, CDR1 is SGHNT and CDR2 YYREEE (reference sequence). V was clipped by 0 bases and J by 5 bases; unmatched bases: 7. CDR3 sequence (DNA): TGTGCCAGCAGCTTGGCGACGGGGGGACTGGAGACCCAGTACTTC. Its translation is CASSLATGGLETQYF.

This clone showed up just a few times. In the same sample, other DNA sequences code for this CDR3. J is TRBJ1-5 and V is TRBV7-9; 7 nucleotides match TRBD1. The germline gives CDR1 SEHNR, CDR2 FQNEAQ (reference sequence). With V trimmed by 1 base and J by 2 bases, 2 bases remained unmatched. This CDR3 contains 15 residues. The CDR3 sequence is CASSLDRGGNQPQHF. As DNA, the CDR3 is TGTGCCAGCAGCTTAGACAGGGGTGGCAATCAGCCCCAGCATTTT.

The V call is TRBV11-2, the J call TRBJ2-5; 8 positions agree with TRBD1. The J call may be faulty, since TRBJ2-7 better matches the DNA end. Germline V gives CDR1 SGHAT, CDR2 FQNNGV. The CDR3 runs 14 residues. In DNA form, the CDR3 reads TGTGCCAGCAGCGCCAGGACAGGGATCGACGAGCAGTACTTC. Protein: CASSARTGIDEQYF.

This chain uses TRBV9 with TRBJ1-5; D is uncertain. The germline V gene has CDR1 SGDLS and CDR2 YYNGEE. The length of the CDR3 is 13 residues. Deletions cut 0 bases from V and 5 bases from J, with 6 bases between. This CDR3 is CASSVGVDQPQHF. The DNA for the CDR3 is TGTGCCAGCAGCGTAGGCGTTGATCAGCCCCAGCATTTT.

This sequence joins TRBV4-1 and TRBJ2-7, with 9 bases identical to TRBD1. The CDR3 covers 17 residues. CDR1 is MGHRA and CDR2 is YSYEKL in the germline V gene. V lost 0 bases to trimming and J lost 4 bases; unmatched junction nucleotides: 10. The CDR3 DNA reads TGCGCCAGCAGCCAAGACCGGGACAGGGTAGGTTCTTACGAGCAGTACTTC. As protein: CASSQDRDRVGSYEQYF.

This clone showed up just once. At one end the junction does not follow the germline gene, possibly because of a read error. The rearrangement uses TRBV19 and TRBJ1-2; D not resolved. This CDR3 contains 15 residues. Germline V lookup: CDR1 LNHDA, CDR2 SQIVND (reference sequence). The CDR3 coding sequence is TGTGCTAGTAGTATAATTGCAGCCGGGAGCTATGGCTACACCTTC. Translating it yields CASSIIAAGSYGYTF. Based on the CDR3 plus reference TRBV19 and TRBJ1-2, the full variable domain is DGGITQSPKYLFRKEGQNVTLSCEQNLNHDAMYWYRQDPGQGLRLIYYSQIVNDFQKGDIAEGYSVSREKKESFPLTVTSAQKNPTAFYLCASSIIAAGSYGYTFGSGTRLTVV.

The rearrangement links TRBV28 to TRBJ2-2; D possibly corresponds to TRBD1 (6 bases). The V end lost 4 bases, the J end lost 4 bases, and 13 bases lay between the germline ends. The CDR3 is 15 residues long. CDR1 and CDR2 from the germline V gene are MDHEN and SYDVKM. CDR3 DNA: TGTGCCAGCAGTTCCCGACAGGTACTCACCGGGGAGCTGTTTTTT. It yields the protein CASSSRQVLTGELFF. The full variable domain, completed using reference TRBV28 and TRBJ2-2, is DVKVTQSSRYLVKRTGEKVFLECVQDMDHENMFWYRQDPGLGLRLIYFSYDVKMKEKGDIPEGYSVSREKKERFSLILESASTNQTSMYLCASSSRQVLTGELFFGEGSRLTVL.

This clone came up once. V is TRBV4-1 and J is TRBJ2-7; TRBD1 matches 7 bases. V shed 0 bases, J shed 1 base, and the junction held 3 bases outside the gene matches. The CDR3 sequence is 15 residues long. Germline V gene data show CDR1 as MGHRA and CDR2 as YSYEKL. This CDR3 is CASSQDRGSSYEQYF. In DNA form, the CDR3 reads TGCGCCAGCAGCCAAGACAGGGGGTCGTCCTACGAGCAGTACTTC.

The gene calls are TRBV5-1 and TRBJ1-2; D might be TRBD1 (6 bases). Germline CDR1 is SGHRS and CDR2 is YFSETQ. CDR3 length: 14 residues. Trimming left V 5 bases short and J 3 bases short, with 14 bases between. The CDR3 region has the DNA TGCGCCAGCAGTTCACAGGGCCGCGACTATGGCTACACCTTC. As protein: CASSSQGRDYGYTF.

V gene TRBV7-2 combines with J gene TRBJ2-4; D not certain. This CDR3 contains 13 residues. Per germline, CDR1 SGHTA and CDR2 FQGNSA. Between the trimmed V and J ends, which lost 4 bases and 5 bases, there was a span of 9 bases. The CDR3 here is CASSSGIQNIQYF. The CDR3 region has the DNA TGTGCCAGCAGCTCTGGCATCCAAAACATTCAGTACTTC.

CDR3 amino acids: CASMPGTHYNEQFF. The CDR3 nucleotides read TGTGCCAGCATGCCCGGGACACACTACAATGAGCAGTTCTTC. The V gene is TRBV2, the J gene TRBJ2-1; perhaps TRBD1 as D (6 bases). The germline gives CDR1 SNHLY, CDR2 FYNNEI. This CDR3 spans 14 amino acids. V was pared by 7 bases and J by 3 bases, with 13 bases between. Complete variable domain (other parts from reference TRBV2 and TRBJ2-1): EPEVTQTPSHQVTQMGQEVILRCVPISNHLYFYWYRQILGQKVEFLVSFYNNEISEKSEIFDDQFSVERPDGSNFTLKIRSTKLEDSAMYFCASMPGTHYNEQFFGPGTRLTVL.

The chain employs TRBV19 and TRBJ1-5, with 9 bases lining up with TRBD1. Germline loops: CDR1 LNHDA, CDR2 SQIVND (reference sequence). V lost 4 bases to trimming and J lost 3 bases; unmatched junction nucleotides: 10. The CDR3 length is 17 residues. This CDR3 reads CASSTLGQGNYNQPQHF. CDR3 DNA: TGTGCCAGTAGTACCCTAGGACAGGGGAATTACAATCAGCCCCAGCATTTT.

In the case of this clone: One end of the junction fails to match germline, which may point to a read error. The chain recombines TRBV5-4 with TRBJ1-1; D possibly corresponds to TRBD1 (5 bases). The germline CDR1 and CDR2 sequences are SGHNT and YYREEE (reference sequence). This CDR3 region has 14 residues. The DNA for the CDR3 is TGTGCCAGCAGCTCGGAGCCGTTGGACACTGAAGCTTTTTTT. Translated, it gives CASSSEPLDTEAFF.